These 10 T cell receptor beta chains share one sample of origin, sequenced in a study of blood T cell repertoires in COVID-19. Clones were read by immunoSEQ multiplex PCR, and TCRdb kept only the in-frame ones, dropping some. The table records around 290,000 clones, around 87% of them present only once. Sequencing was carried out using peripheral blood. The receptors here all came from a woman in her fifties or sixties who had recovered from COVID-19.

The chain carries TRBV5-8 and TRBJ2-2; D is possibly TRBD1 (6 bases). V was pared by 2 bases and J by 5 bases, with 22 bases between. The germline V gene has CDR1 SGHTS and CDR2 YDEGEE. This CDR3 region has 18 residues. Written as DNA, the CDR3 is TGTGCCAGCAGCTTCAAACGAACAGGGCCCTCAGGGACCGGGGAGCTGTTTTTT. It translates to CASSFKRTGPSGTGELFF.

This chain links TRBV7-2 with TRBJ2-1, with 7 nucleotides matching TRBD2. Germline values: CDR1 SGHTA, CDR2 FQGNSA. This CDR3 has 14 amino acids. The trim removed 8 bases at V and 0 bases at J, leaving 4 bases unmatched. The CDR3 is CASAGLSSYNEQFF. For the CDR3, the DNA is TGTGCCAGCGCGGGACTAAGCTCCTACAATGAGCAGTTCTTC.

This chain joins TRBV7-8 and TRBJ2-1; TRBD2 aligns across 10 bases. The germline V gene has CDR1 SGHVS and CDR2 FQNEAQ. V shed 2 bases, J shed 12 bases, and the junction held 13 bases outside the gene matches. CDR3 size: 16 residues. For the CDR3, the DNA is TGTGCCAGCAGCTTATACAGCGGGGGGGCCCCACGCCGGCAGTTCTTC. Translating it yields CASSLYSGGAPRRQFF.

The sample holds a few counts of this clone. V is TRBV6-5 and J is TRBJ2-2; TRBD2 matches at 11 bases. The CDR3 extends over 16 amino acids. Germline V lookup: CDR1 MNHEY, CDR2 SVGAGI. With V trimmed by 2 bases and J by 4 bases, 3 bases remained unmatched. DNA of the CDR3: TGTGCCAGCAGTTACGAACTAGCGGGGGTCACCGGGGAGCTGTTTTTT. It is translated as CASSYELAGVTGELFF.

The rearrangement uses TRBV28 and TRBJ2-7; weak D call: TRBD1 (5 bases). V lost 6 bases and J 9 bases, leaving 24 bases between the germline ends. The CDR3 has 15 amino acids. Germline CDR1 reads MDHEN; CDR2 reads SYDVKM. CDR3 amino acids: CASSRTFLIRKGQYF. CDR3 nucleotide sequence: TGTGCCAGCAGCCGGACATTTTTAATTAGGAAGGGGCAGTACTTC.

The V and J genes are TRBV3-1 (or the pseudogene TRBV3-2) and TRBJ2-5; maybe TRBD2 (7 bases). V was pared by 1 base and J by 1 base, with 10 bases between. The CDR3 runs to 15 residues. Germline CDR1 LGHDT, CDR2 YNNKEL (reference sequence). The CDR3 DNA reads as TGTGCCAGCAGCCAAGGGCGGGGGCCCCAAGAGACCCAGTACTTC. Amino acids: CASSQGRGPQETQYF.

CDR3 bases: TGTGCCAGTAGTATTAGTCCGGGATCTCCTGGGGCCAACGTCCTGACTTTC. Its protein is CASSISPGSPGANVLTF. V gene TRBV19 combines with J gene TRBJ2-6, with D possibly being TRBD2 (5 bases). Germline-derived CDR1 and CDR2 are LNHDA and SQIVND (reference sequence). V dropped 3 bases and J dropped 2 bases, with 14 bases sitting between them. The CDR3 sequence is 17 residues long.

CDR3 sequence reads: CASSLYSGVGLTDTQYF. CDR3 nucleotide sequence: TGTGCCAGCAGTTTATACAGCGGGGTTGGGTTGACAGATACGCAGTATTTT. The chain has TRBV28 and TRBJ2-3; 7 bases map to TRBD2. V gave up 1 base and J gave up 3 bases; unmatched junction bases: 10. This CDR3 is 17 amino acids long. CDR1 is MDHEN, CDR2 SYDVKM, per germline.

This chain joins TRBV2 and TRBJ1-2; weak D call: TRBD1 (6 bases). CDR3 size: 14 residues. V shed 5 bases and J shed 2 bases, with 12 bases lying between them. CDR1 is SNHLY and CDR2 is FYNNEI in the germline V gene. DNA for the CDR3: TGTGCCAGCAGTAACCAACAGGGAAACTATGGCTACACCTTC. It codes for CASSNQQGNYGYTF.

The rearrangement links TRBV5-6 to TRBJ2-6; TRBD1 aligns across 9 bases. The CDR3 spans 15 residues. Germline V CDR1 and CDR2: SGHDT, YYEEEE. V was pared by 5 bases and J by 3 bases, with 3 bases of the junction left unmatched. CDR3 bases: TGTGCCAGCAGGGACAGGGGAAGTGGGGCCAACGTCCTGACTTTC. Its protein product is CASRDRGSGANVLTF.